This T cell receptor (beta chain) was found in a study of shared clonotypes between healthy human individuals. As to this clone: Its antigen is currently unknown.

It was CD45RO-negative cells, positively selected for CCR7, that made up naive CD8 cells, with terminally differentiated effector memory CD45RA+ cells excluded. Only in-frame clones appear in the TCRdb table, and some are missing; sequencing was by immunoSEQ multiplex PCR. Found here are around 610,000 clones, 95% to 96% of them singletons; the top ten hold roughly 0.12%. Study observations and caveats: The naive CD4 repertoires of several donors were compared, and approximately 4.7% of clonotypes were shared. Sorted-subset sequencing was shown by rarefaction to be incomplete despite large depth.

The sequencing sample was made of naive CD8+ T cells sorted from blood. This receptor was taken from a woman aged 25 to 39 in good health.

CDR3 sequence: CASSLAAGGSYEQYF. CDR3 coding DNA: TGTGCCAGCAGCTTAGCGGCAGGAGGCTCCTACGAGCAGTACTTC. This chain connects TRBV7-6 to TRBJ2-7; a possible D gene is TRBD2 (5 bases). CDR3 length: 15 residues. The germline gives CDR1 SGHVS, CDR2 FNYEAQ. V lost 0 bases to trimming and J lost 0 bases, with 9 bases between them.